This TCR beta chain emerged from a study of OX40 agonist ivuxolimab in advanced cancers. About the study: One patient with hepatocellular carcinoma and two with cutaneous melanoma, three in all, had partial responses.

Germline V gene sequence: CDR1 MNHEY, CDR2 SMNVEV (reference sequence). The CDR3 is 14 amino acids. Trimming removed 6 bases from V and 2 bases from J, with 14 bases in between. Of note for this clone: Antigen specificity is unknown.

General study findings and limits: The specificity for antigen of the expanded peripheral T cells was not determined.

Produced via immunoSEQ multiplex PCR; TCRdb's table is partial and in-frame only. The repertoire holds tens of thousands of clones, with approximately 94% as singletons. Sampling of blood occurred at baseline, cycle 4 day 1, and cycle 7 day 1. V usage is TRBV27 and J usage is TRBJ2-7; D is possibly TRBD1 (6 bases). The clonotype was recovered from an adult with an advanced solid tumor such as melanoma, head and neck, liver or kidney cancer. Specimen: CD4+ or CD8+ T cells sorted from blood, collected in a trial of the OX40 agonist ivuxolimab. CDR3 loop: CASSPGTSTYEQYF. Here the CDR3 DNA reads TGTGCCAGCAGCCCCGGGACAAGCACCTACGAGCAGTACTTC.